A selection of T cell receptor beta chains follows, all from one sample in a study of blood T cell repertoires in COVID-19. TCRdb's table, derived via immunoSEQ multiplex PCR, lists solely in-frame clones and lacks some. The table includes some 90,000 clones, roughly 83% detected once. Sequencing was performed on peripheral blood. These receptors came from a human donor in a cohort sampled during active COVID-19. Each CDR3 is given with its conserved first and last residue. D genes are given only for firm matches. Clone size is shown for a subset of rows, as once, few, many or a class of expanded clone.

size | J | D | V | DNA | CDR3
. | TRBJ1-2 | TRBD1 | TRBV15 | TGTGCCACCAGCAGGTTACAGGGGAACTATGGCTACACCTTC | CATSRLQGNYGYTF
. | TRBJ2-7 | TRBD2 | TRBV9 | TGTGCCAGCAGCGTAGACGGGACTAGCTCAGGCGAGCAGTACTTC | CASSVDGTSSGEQYF
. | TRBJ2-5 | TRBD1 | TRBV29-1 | TGCAGCGCCCGGGACAGGGGGTACCAAGAGACCCAGTACTTC | CSARDRGYQETQYF
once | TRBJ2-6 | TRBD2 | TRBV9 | TGTGCCAGCAGCGTAGAAGGGTTCAGCGGGAGTGTCTCTGGGGCCAACGTCCTGACTTTC | CASSVEGFSGSVSGANVLTF
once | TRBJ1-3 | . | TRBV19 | TGTGCCAGTAGTATTGCCAGCTCTGGAAACACCATATATTTT | CASSIASSGNTIYF
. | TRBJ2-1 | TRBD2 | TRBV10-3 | TGTGCCATCAGTATCGGGGGGTGGAATGAGCAGTTCTTC | CAISIGGWNEQFF
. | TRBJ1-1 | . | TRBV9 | TGTGCCAGCAGCGCGGTGACAGCGAACACTGAAGCTTTCTTT | CASSAVTANTEAFF
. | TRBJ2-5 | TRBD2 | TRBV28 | TGTGCCAGCGTCACGGCGGGGTCGACCGGGACTAGTGGGGAGACCCAGTACTTC | CASVTAGSTGTSGETQYF
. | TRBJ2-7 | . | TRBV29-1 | TGCAGCGTTGATCCGGACTCGAGCTACGAGCAGTACTTC | CSVDPDSSYEQYF
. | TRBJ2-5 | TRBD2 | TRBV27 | TGTGCCAGCAGTCCCCTGCTAGCGGGAGACGAGACCCAGTACTTC | CASSPLLAGDETQYF
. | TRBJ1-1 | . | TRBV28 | TGTGCCAGCGCGCTGTGGGGGGATGCTGAAGCTTTCTTT | CASALWGDAEAFF
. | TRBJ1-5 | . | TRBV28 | TGTGCCAGCAGTGACACCGTCGGGAACAATCAGCCCCAGCATTTT | CASSDTVGNNQPQHF
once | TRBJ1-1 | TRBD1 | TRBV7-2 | TGTGCCAGCAGCTTTTACAGGGGGGACACTGAAGCTTTCTTT | CASSFYRGDTEAFF
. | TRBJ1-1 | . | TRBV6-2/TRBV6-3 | TGTGCCAGCAGTTACTCGCCGGGACATAAGAACACTGAAGCTTTCTTT | CASSYSPGHKNTEAFF
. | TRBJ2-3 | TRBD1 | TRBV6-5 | TGTGCCAGCAGCTTAAACAGGGGCGGTGCAGATACGCAGTATTTT | CASSLNRGGADTQYF
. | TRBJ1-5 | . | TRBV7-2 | TGTGCCAGCAACCTCCGGCGGAGTCAGCCCCAGCATTTT | CASNLRRSQPQHF
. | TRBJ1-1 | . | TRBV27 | TGTGCCAGCAGGACAGGATGGGAGAACACTGAAGCTTTCTTT | CASRTGWENTEAFF
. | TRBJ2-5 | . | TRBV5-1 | TGCGCCAGCAGCTCCCTTCTAGAGGAGACCCAGTACTTC | CASSSLLEETQYF
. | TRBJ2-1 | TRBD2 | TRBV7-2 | TGTGCCAGCAGCTTAGTAACTAGCGGGGGTAGACAGCAGTTCTTC | CASSLVTSGGRQQFF
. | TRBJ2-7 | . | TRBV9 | TGTGCCAGCAGCCCTAGTACGGGGATCAGCTCCTACGAGCAGTACTTC | CASSPSTGISSYEQYF
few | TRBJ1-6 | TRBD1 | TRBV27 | TGTGCCAGCAGTTTATCCGGGACAGGGATTTCTCCCCTCCACTTT | CASSLSGTGISPLHF
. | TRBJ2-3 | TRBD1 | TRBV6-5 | TGTGCCAGCAGTTTCCGGGACAGGGGAGGTGATACGCAGTATTTT | CASSFRDRGGDTQYF
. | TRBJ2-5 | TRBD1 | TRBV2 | TGTGCCAGCCAGGACAGGGAGGATCCCCAAGAGACCCAGTACTTC | CASQDREDPQETQYF